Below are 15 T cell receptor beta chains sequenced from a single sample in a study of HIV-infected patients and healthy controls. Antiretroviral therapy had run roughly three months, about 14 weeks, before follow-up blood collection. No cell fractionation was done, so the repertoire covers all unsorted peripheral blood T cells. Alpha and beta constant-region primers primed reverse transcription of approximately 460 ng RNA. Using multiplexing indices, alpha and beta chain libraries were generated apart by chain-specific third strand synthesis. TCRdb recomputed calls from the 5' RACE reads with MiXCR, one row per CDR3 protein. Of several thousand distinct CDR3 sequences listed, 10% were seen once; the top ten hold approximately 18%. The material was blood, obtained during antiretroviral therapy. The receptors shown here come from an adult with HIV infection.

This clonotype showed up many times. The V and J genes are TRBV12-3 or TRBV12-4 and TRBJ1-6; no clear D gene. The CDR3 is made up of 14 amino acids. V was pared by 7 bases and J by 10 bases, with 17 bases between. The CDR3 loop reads CASTHGASGSPLHF. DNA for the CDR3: TGTGCCAGCACCCACGGAGCCTCGGGCTCACCCCTCCACTTT.

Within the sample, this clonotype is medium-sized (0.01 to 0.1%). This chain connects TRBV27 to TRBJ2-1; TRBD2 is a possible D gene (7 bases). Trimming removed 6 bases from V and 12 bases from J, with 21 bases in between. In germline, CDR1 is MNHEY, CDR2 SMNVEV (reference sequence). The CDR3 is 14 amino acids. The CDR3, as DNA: TGTGCCAGCAGATCCTTGGGGGGGGCGCAGGGGCAGTTCTTC. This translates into CASRSLGGAQGQFF.

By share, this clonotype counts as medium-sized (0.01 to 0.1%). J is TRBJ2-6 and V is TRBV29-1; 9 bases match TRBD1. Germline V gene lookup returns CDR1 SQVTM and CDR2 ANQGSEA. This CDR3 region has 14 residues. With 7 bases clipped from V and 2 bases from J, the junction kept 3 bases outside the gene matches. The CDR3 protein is CSAGQGTGANVLTF. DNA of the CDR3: TGCAGCGCCGGACAGGGGACTGGGGCCAACGTCCTGACTTTC.

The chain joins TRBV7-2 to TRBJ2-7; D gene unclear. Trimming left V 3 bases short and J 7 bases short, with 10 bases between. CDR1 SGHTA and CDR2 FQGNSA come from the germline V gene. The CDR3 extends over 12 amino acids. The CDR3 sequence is CASSFPGVEQYF. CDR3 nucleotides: TGTGCCAGCAGCTTCCCCGGTGTAGAGCAGTACTTC. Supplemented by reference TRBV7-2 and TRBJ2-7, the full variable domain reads GAGVSQSPSNKVTEKGKDVELRCDPISGHTALYWYRQSLGQGLEFLIYFQGNSAPDKSGLPSDRFSAERTGGSVSTLTIQRTQQEDSAVYLCASSFPGVEQYFGPGTRLTVT.

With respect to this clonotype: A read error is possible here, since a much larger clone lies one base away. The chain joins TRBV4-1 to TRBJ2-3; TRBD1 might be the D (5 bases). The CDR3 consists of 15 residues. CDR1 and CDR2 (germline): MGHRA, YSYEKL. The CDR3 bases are TGCGCCAACAGCCAAGATTGGGGCGCCCCAGATACGCAGTATTTT. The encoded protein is CANSQDWGAPDTQYF.

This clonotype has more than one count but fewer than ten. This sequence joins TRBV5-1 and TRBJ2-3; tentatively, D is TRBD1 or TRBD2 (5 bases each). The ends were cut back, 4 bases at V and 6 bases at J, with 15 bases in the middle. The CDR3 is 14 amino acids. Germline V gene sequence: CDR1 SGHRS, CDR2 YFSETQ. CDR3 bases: TGCGCCAGCAGCCCCTCCCCGGGGCCCGATACGCAGTATTTT. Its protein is CASSPSPGPDTQYF.

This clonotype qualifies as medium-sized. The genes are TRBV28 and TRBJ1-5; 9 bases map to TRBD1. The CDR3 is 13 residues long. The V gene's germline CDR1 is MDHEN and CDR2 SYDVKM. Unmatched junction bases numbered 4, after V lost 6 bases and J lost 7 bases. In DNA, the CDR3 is TGTGCCAGCAGGGGACAGGGATGGCAGCCCCAGCATTTT. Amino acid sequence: CASRGQGWQPQHF.

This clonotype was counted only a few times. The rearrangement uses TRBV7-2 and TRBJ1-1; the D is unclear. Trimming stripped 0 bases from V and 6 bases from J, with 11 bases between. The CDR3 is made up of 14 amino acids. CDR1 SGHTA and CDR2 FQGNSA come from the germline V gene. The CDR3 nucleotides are TGTGCCAGCAGCTTAGCATTAAGGGCCCCTGAAGCTTTCTTT. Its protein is CASSLALRAPEAFF.

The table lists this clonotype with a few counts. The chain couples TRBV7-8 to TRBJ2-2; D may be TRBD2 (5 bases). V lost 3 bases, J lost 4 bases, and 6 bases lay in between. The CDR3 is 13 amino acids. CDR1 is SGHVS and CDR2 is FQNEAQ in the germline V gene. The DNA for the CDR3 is TGTGCCAGCAGCTTTGAGGGCACCGGGGAGCTGTTTTTT. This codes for CASSFEGTGELFF.

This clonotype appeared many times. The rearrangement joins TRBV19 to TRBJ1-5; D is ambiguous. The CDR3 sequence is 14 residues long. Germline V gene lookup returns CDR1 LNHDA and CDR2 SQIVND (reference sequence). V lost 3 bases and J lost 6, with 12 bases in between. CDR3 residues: CASSIRRVGQPQHF. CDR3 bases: TGTGCCAGTAGTATCCGGAGGGTAGGTCAGCCCCAGCATTTT.

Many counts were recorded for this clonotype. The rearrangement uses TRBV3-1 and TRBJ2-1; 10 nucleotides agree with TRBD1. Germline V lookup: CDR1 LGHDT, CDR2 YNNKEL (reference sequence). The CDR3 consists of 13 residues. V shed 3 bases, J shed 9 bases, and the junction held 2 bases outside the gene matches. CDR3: CASSHGTGAEQFF. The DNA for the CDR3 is TGTGCCAGCAGCCACGGGACAGGGGCTGAGCAGTTCTTC.

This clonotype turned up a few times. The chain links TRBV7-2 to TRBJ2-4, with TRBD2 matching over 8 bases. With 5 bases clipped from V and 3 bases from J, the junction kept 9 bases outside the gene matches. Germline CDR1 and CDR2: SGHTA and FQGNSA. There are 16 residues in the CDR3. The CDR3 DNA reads TGTGCCAGCAGCCAACCGACTAGCGCCAGCAAAAACATTCAGTACTTC. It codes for CASSQPTSASKNIQYF. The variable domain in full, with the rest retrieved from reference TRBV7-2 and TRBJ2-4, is GAGVSQSPSNKVTEKGKDVELRCDPISGHTALYWYRQSLGQGLEFLIYFQGNSAPDKSGLPSDRFSAERTGGSVSTLTIQRTQQEDSAVYLCASSQPTSASKNIQYFGAGTRLSVL.

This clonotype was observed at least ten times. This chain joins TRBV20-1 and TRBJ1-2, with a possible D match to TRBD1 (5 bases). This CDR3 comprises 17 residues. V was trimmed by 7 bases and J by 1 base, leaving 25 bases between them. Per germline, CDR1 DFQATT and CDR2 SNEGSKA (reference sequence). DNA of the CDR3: TGCAGTGTGGGGTCAAGGACCCAGGGCACCGTTAACTATGGCTACACCTTC. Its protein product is CSVGSRTQGTVNYGYTF.

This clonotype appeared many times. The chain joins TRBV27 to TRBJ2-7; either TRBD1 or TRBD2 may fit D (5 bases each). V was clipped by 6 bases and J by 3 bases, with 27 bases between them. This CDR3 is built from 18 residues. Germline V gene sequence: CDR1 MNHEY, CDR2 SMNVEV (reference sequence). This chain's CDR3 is CASRHRPPPQGDNYEQYF. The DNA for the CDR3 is TGTGCCAGCAGACACCGCCCGCCCCCGCAGGGAGACAACTACGAGCAGTACTTC.

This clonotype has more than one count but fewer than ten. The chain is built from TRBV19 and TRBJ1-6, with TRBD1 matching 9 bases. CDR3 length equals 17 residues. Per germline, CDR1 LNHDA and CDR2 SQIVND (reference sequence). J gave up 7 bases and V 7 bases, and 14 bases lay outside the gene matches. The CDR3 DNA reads TGTGCCAGTACCATCCGCTCGGGGACAGGGAGAAATTCACCCCTCCACTTT. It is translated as CASTIRSGTGRNSPLHF. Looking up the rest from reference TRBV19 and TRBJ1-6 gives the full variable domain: DGGITQSPKYLFRKEGQNVTLSCEQNLNHDAMYWYRQDPGQGLRLIYYSQIVNDFQKGDIAEGYSVSREKKESFPLTVTSAQKNPTAFYLCASTIRSGTGRNSPLHFGNGTRLTVT.